Listed below are T cell receptor beta chains from one sample, sequenced in a study of control samples from healthy donors and cancer patients. Only in-frame clones appear in the TCRdb table, and some are missing; sequencing was by immunoSEQ multiplex PCR. The sample includes about 150,000 clones, more than 85% of them seen just once. The specimen was blood. Receptors were obtained from a man younger than 35 in good health. Both conserved end residues are part of each CDR3. The order of the fields is V gene, J gene, D gene, clone size, CDR3 DNA, CDR3 protein. D genes are given only for firm matches. Size tells how often a clone was seen (once, few, many) or the class of an expanded clone, and some rows leave it out.

>TRBV28|TRBJ1-6|.|.
TGTGCCAGCAGTTTGGGAGTTTCAAATTCACCCCTCCACTTT
CASSLGVSNSPLHF
>TRBV7-2|TRBJ2-4|.|.
TGTGCCAGCAGCTTAATGTTAGGCCGGGCCAAAAACATTCAGTACTTC
CASSLMLGRAKNIQYF
>TRBV19|TRBJ1-5|.|.
TGTGCCAGTTCTTGGGCCGCACCCAATCAGCCCCAGCATTTT
CASSWAAPNQPQHF
>TRBV7-3|TRBJ2-5|TRBD1|.
TGTGCCAGCAGCTTCCAACAGGGGACAGAGACCCAGTACTTC
CASSFQQGTETQYF
>TRBV6-5|TRBJ2-7|.|once
TGTGCCAGCAGGAGCGGGCTGAGCTCCTACGAGCAGTACTTC
CASRSGLSSYEQYF
>TRBV29-1|TRBJ2-5|TRBD2|.
TGCAGCGCTCGACTAGCGGGGGGGCCCGCGACCCAGTACTTC
CSARLAGGPATQYF
>TRBV6-2/TRBV6-3|TRBJ2-5|TRBD2|.
TGTGCCAGCAGTCCGCCAGCGGGAGGACAAGAGACCCAGTACTTC
CASSPPAGGQETQYF
>TRBV7-8|TRBJ1-2|.|.
TGTGCCAGCAGCTTACACAGCTATGGCTACACCTTC
CASSLHSYGYTF
>TRBV5-4|TRBJ1-5|.|.
TGTGCCAGCAGCTTGGCGGGGGCAGGCAATCAGCCCCAGCATTTT
CASSLAGAGNQPQHF
>TRBV3-1/TRBV3-2|TRBJ2-1|.|.
TGTGCCAGCAGCCAAGTTCTAGCTAGGACTCAGTTCTTC
CASSQVLARTQFF
>TRBV12-5|TRBJ1-1|TRBD1|.
TGTGCTACAACTCAGGGGGCCGGTGAAGCTTTCTTT
CATTQGAGEAFF
>TRBV13|TRBJ1-2|TRBD1|.
TGTGCCAGCAGCTTAAGGGGGCAGAACTATGGCTACACCTTC
CASSLRGQNYGYTF
>TRBV9|TRBJ1-5|.|.
TGTGCCAGCAGCGTAGATTTGGGCAGGGGATTGCATTTT
CASSVDLGRGLHF
>TRBV4-1|TRBJ2-7|.|.
TGCGCCAGCAGCCTCCGGACGGAGAACTACGAGCAGTACTTC
CASSLRTENYEQYF
>TRBV20-1|TRBJ1-4|.|.
TGCAGTGCTAGGTCGCAGGGAAAACTGTTTTTT
CSARSQGKLFF
>TRBV15|TRBJ1-5|.|.
TGTGCCACCAGCAGAGATGGAGGGAGCCAGCCCCAGCATTTT
CATSRDGGSQPQHF
>TRBV7-9|TRBJ1-2|.|.
TGTGCCAGCAGCTTAGACCCAACGGGCGCCGGCTACACCTTC
CASSLDPTGAGYTF
>TRBV4-1|TRBJ2-7|.|.
TGCGCCAGCAGCCAGGCCCACAGTGACGCTGCCTACGAGCAGTACTTC
CASSQAHSDAAYEQYF
>TRBV28|TRBJ2-3|.|.
TGTGCCAGCAGTTTAGGGTTAGCGGTGGCCACAGATACGCAGTATTTT
CASSLGLAVATDTQYF
>TRBV14|TRBJ2-7|.|.
TGTGCCAGCAGTAACAGGGACGCGCAGTACTTC
CASSNRDAQYF
>TRBV30|TRBJ1-1|.|few
TGTGCCGGCCACCGGGACAATTTATACACTGAAGCTTTCTTT
CAGHRDNLYTEAFF
>TRBV7-6|TRBJ2-5|TRBD1|.
TGTGCCAGCAGCTTAGGCGCCGGACAGGGGGACCAAGAGACCCAGTACTTC
CASSLGAGQGDQETQYF
>TRBV19|TRBJ2-3|TRBD2|.
TGTGCCAGCAGAACCCCGGGACTAGCGGGAAGCACAGATACGCAGTATTTT
CASRTPGLAGSTDTQYF
>TRBV10-3|TRBJ2-7|TRBD1|.
TGTGCCACCTTTCAGGGGACAGGAGATCTCTACGAGCAGTACTTC
CATFQGTGDLYEQYF
>TRBV6-2/TRBV6-3|TRBJ1-2|.|.
TGTGCCAGCAGTCCCAGCGAGTCTAACTATGGCTACACCTTC
CASSPSESNYGYTF